This TCR beta chain is drawn from a study of cytomegalovirus exposure and HLA in healthy donors. Germline-derived CDR1 and CDR2 are SGHDT and YYEEEE. The CDR3 consists of 12 residues. Trimming removed 6 bases from V and 5 bases from J, with 11 bases in between. Researchers ran the PCR with 60 Vbeta and 13 Jbeta primers. Measured with immunoSEQ multiplex PCR; TCRdb has only the in-frame clones, and not every one. The table lists around 200,000 clones, approximately 78% of them singletons, with less than 3% in the top ten. Sequenced material: PBMCs. The chain couples TRBV5-6 to TRBJ1-2; D may be TRBD1 (5 bases). The sequence derives from a middle-aged woman in good health and CMV-seronegative. The CDR3 loop reads CASNGGTYGYTF. The DNA for the CDR3 is TGTGCCAGCAATGGGGGGACTTATGGCTACACCTTC.